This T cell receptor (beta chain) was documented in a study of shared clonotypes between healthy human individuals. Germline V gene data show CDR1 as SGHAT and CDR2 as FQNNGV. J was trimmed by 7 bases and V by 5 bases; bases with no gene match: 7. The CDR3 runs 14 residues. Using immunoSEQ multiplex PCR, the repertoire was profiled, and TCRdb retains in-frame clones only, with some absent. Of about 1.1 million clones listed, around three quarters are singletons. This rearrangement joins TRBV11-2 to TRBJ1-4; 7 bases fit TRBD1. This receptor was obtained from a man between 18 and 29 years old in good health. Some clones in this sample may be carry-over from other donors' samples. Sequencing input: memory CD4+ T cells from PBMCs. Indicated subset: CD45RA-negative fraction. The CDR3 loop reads CASSPSQGSEKLFF. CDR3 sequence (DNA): TGTGCCAGCAGCCCCTCACAGGGGAGTGAAAAACTGTTTTTT.